Listed below are T cell receptor beta chains from one sample, sequenced in a study of blood T cell repertoires in COVID-19. Sequenced by immunoSEQ multiplex PCR; TCRdb stores in-frame clones only, minus some. Here the sample spans over 150,000 clones, 70% to 85% being singletons. The sample consisted of peripheral blood. The receptor source for this set is a human donor in a cohort sampled during active COVID-19. The CDR3 runs from the conserved cysteine through the conserved F or W. Fields, in order: V gene, J gene, CDR3 protein.

v_gene: TRBV7-9
j_gene: TRBJ2-1
CDR3aa: CASTDLAGEGDEQFF

v_gene: TRBV6-6
j_gene: TRBJ2-5
CDR3aa: CASSPGTSGRALETQYF

v_gene: TRBV6-5
j_gene: TRBJ2-3
CDR3aa: CASRGGPRGTDTQYF

v_gene: TRBV28
j_gene: TRBJ2-7
CDR3aa: CASSPSGLAGRSYEQYF

v_gene: TRBV30
j_gene: TRBJ1-6
CDR3aa: CAWSGTGASPLHF

v_gene: TRBV19
j_gene: TRBJ2-3
CDR3aa: CASTPTSGSTDTQYF

v_gene: TRBV5-1
j_gene: TRBJ1-1
CDR3aa: CASSKGSGDMNTEAFF

v_gene: TRBV15
j_gene: TRBJ1-3
CDR3aa: CATSRDIPGGASGNTIYF

v_gene: TRBV18
j_gene: TRBJ2-2
CDR3aa: CASSWGPGVNTGELFF

v_gene: TRBV28
j_gene: TRBJ1-5
CDR3aa: CASSLTGPNQPQHF

v_gene: TRBV6-2/TRBV6-3
j_gene: TRBJ2-1
CDR3aa: CASSYSPGGSYNEQFF

v_gene: TRBV28
j_gene: TRBJ1-1
CDR3aa: CASSVTGNYIMNTEAFF